Presented here are 19 T cell receptor beta chains from one specimen sequenced in a study of identical twins. TCRdb reprocessed the 5' RACE reads via MiXCR and lists one record per CDR3 protein. The sample has approximately 240,000 distinct CDR3 sequences, over 13% seen once. Input material: memory (CD45RO+) T cells sorted from blood. The receptors derive from a woman younger than 35 in good health.

This clonotype was recorded a few times. The rearrangement joins TRBV3-1 to TRBJ2-5, with 15 bases fitting TRBD2. The CDR3 has 15 residues. V lost 5 bases, J lost 4 bases, and 2 bases stayed unmatched. Germline values: CDR1 LGHDT, CDR2 YNNKEL (reference sequence). DNA for the CDR3: TGTGCCAGCAGCGGACTAGCGGGGGGGGGAGAGACCCAGTACTTC. Protein product: CASSGLAGGGETQYF.

The chain links TRBV7-6 to TRBJ1-1; no definite D call. The CDR3 sequence is 13 residues long. V lost 4 bases and J 3 bases, leaving 9 bases between the germline ends. The germline V gene has CDR1 SGHVS and CDR2 FNYEAQ. The CDR3 region has the DNA TGTGCCAGCAGCTCCTGGGCCGACACTGAAGCTTTCTTT. This encodes CASSSWADTEAFF.

The V and J genes are TRBV12-3 or TRBV12-4 and TRBJ2-7; 14 nucleotides match TRBD2. Trimming removed 4 bases from V and 4 bases from J; junction bases left unmatched: 12. The CDR3 covers 18 residues. As DNA, the CDR3 is TGTGCCAGCAGTTGGGACAGGGAAAGGACTAGCGGGAGGTACGAGCAGTACTTC. This gives the protein CASSWDRERTSGRYEQYF.

This clonotype was counted only a few times. The rearrangement links TRBV5-1 to TRBJ2-5, with D perhaps matching TRBD1 (6 bases). The CDR3 contains 14 residues. Germline V lookup: CDR1 SGHRS, CDR2 YFSETQ. V gave up 7 bases and J gave up 2 bases, with 15 bases separating them. This CDR3 is CASGGLGGQETQYF. In DNA form, the CDR3 reads TGCGCCAGCGGGGGTTTAGGGGGTCAAGAGACCCAGTACTTC. The whole variable domain, filled in from reference TRBV5-1 and TRBJ2-5, reads KAGVTQTPRYLIKTRGQQVTLSCSPISGHRSVSWYQQTPGQGLQFLFEYFSETQRNKGNFPGRFSGRQFSNSRSEMNVSTLELGDSALYLCASGGLGGQETQYFGPGTRLLVL.

The table lists this clonotype with a few counts. The V and J genes are TRBV7-9 and TRBJ1-2; the D is unclear. V was clipped by 1 base and J by 6 bases, with 6 bases between them. The CDR3 is 12 amino acids. In germline, CDR1 is SEHNR, CDR2 FQNEAQ (reference sequence). The CDR3 reads CASSLVVDGYTF. DNA for the CDR3: TGTGCCAGCAGCTTAGTCGTGGATGGCTACACCTTC.

The J gene is TRBJ2-3, the V gene TRBV19; D uncertain. The V end was cut by 5 bases, the J end by 0 bases, with 15 bases between. Per germline, CDR1 LNHDA and CDR2 SQIVND (reference sequence). The CDR3 consists of 16 residues. DNA of the CDR3: TGTGCCAGTAGTTTAACGGCGGTGGGTAGCACAGATACGCAGTATTTT. This gives the protein CASSLTAVGSTDTQYF.

This clonotype was seen more than once but under ten times. The junction departs from the called germline gene at one end, perhaps through a read error. The J gene is TRBJ2-1, the V gene TRBV6-5; 7 bases map to TRBD2. The germline gives CDR1 MNHEY, CDR2 SVGAGI. The CDR3 extends over 19 amino acids. DNA for the CDR3: TGTGCCAGGAGTTCGGCTAGCGGTCCCCTTAGACCCAGTAAAAATGAGCAGTTCTTC. Amino acid sequence: CARSSASGPLRPSKNEQFF.

There are a few counts of this clonotype. This rearrangement joins TRBV6-5 to TRBJ2-7, with D unclear. V was trimmed by 0 bases and J by 0 bases, leaving 9 bases between them. Germline CDR1 MNHEY, CDR2 SVGAGI. The CDR3 totals 15 residues. CDR3 in amino acids: CASSYSASSSYEQYF. CDR3 nucleotide sequence: TGTGCCAGCAGTTACTCGGCCAGCAGCTCCTACGAGCAGTACTTC.

This chain links TRBV18 with TRBJ2-1; D gene ambiguous. This CDR3 is 15 amino acids long. V shed 6 bases and J shed 0 bases, with 12 bases lying between them. Germline CDR1 KGHSH, CDR2 LQKENI. The CDR3 here is CASSRSTISYNEQFF. In DNA form, the CDR3 reads TGTGCCAGCTCGCGATCCACCATCTCCTACAATGAGCAGTTCTTC.

This clonotype was counted many times. This chain joins TRBV3-1 and TRBJ2-1, with D unresolved. CDR1 LGHDT and CDR2 YNNKEL come from the germline V gene (reference sequence). This CDR3 spans 12 amino acids. The germline V and J ends were trimmed by 4 bases and 1 base, with 2 bases remaining between them. The CDR3 coding sequence is TGTGCCAGCAGCCGTTCCTACAATGAGCAGTTCTTC. Translation: CASSRSYNEQFF.

This clonotype turned up a few times. The rearrangement joins TRBV5-8 to TRBJ2-3; 7 bases fit TRBD1. The CDR3 spans 14 residues. Per the germline V gene, CDR1 is SGHTS and CDR2 is YDEGEE. Losses at the gene ends were 6 bases for V and 4 bases for J; bases not matched to a gene: 8. In DNA form, the CDR3 reads TGTGCCAGCACTGGTTACAGGGGTCCAGATACGCAGTATTTT. Residues: CASTGYRGPDTQYF.

The V and J genes are TRBV11-2 and TRBJ1-3, with 7 bases matching TRBD1. The trim removed 5 bases at V and 4 bases at J, leaving 5 bases unmatched. CDR1 and CDR2 (germline): SGHAT, FQNNGV. This CDR3 has 14 residues. In nucleotides, the CDR3 is TGTGCCAGCAGCACCAGGGGGGAAGGAAACACCATATATTTT. Translating gives CASSTRGEGNTIYF.

The rearrangement links TRBV11-3 to TRBJ2-2, with D possibly called TRBD1 or TRBD2 (5 bases each). The CDR3 spans 16 residues. The V gene's germline CDR1 is SGHNT and CDR2 YENEEA. V shed 6 bases and J shed 2 bases, with 16 bases lying between them. The CDR3 DNA reads as TGTGCCAGCAGACCCCCGGGACGAGGAAACACCGGGGAGCTGTTTTTT. Translation: CASRPPGRGNTGELFF.

This clonotype was observed a few times. The chain recombines TRBV5-1 with TRBJ2-7, with TRBD1 matching over 9 bases. This CDR3 has 11 amino acids. Germline values: CDR1 SGHRS, CDR2 YFSETQ. J was trimmed by 11 bases and V by 2 bases; bases with no gene match: 2. The CDR3 nucleotides are TGCGCCAGCAGCTTACAGGGGGCAGAGTACTTC. It yields the protein CASSLQGAEYF.

Only a few counts were recorded for this clonotype. J is TRBJ2-5 and V is TRBV5-1; D unresolved. CDR1 SGHRS and CDR2 YFSETQ come from the germline V gene. This CDR3 is 15 amino acids long. The V and J ends lost 0 bases and 2 bases respectively, with 11 bases between them. The chain's CDR3 is CASSLANLRQETQYF. CDR3 nucleotide sequence: TGCGCCAGCAGCTTGGCGAACTTGAGACAAGAGACCCAGTACTTC.

This chain connects TRBV11-2 to TRBJ2-2; 7 bases agree with TRBD2. CDR3 size: 15 residues. Per germline, CDR1 SGHAT and CDR2 FQNNGV. The J segment lost 4 bases and the V segment lost 0 bases, leaving 2 bases of the junction unmatched. For the CDR3, the DNA is TGTGCCAGCAGCTTAGAGCCTAGCGGCACCGGGGAGCTGTTTTTT. This sequence encodes CASSLEPSGTGELFF.

The chain links TRBV5-1 to TRBJ2-2, with TRBD1 matching over 7 bases. V gave up 4 bases and J gave up 4 bases; unmatched junction bases: 7. The germline V gene encodes CDR1 SGHRS and CDR2 YFSETQ. The CDR3 has 15 amino acids. The CDR3 region is CASSHGTAVTGELFF. CDR3 coding DNA: TGCGCCAGCAGCCACGGGACAGCAGTCACCGGGGAGCTGTTTTTT.

This clonotype was observed a handful of times. The chain employs TRBV11-2 and TRBJ1-1; D unclear. The CDR3 runs to 13 residues. V was shortened by 1 base and J by 7 bases, with 10 bases between the two germline ends. Germline V gives CDR1 SGHAT, CDR2 FQNNGV. Here the CDR3 reads CASSLVALFEAFF. The DNA for the CDR3 is TGTGCCAGCAGCTTAGTAGCCTTATTTGAAGCTTTCTTT.

This clonotype was detected only a few times. The chain combines TRBV5-4 with TRBJ2-2, with a tentative D call TRBD2 (6 bases). The germline V gene has CDR1 SGHNT and CDR2 YYREEE (reference sequence). Between the trimmed V and J ends, which lost 2 bases and 7 bases, there was a span of 12 bases. This CDR3 spans 14 amino acids. CDR3 residues: CASSFSLANGELFF. The CDR3 DNA follows: TGTGCCAGCAGCTTCAGTCTAGCGAACGGGGAGCTGTTTTTT.